Listed here are 20 T cell receptor beta chains from one sample, sequenced in a study of blood T cells in healthy people across ages. Sample-barcoded 5' priming and a J-beta primer mix drove a second PCR of roughly 7 to 11 cycles. One entry per CDR3 protein results from TCRdb running MiXCR on the 5' RACE reads. The table records approximately 900,000 distinct CDR3 sequences, roughly 48% of them present only once. What was sequenced was blood. These receptors were taken from a man aged 25 to 45 in good health.

J is TRBJ2-3 and V is TRBV27; no definite D call. The CDR3 is 16 residues long. The V end lost 8 bases, the J end lost 5 bases, and 23 bases lay between the germline ends. From germline, CDR1 is MNHEY and CDR2 SMNVEV (reference sequence). CDR3 sequence: CASRPFGLGLEDTQYF. The CDR3 DNA is TGTGCCAGCCGCCCGTTTGGTCTGGGGTTAGAAGATACGCAGTATTTT.

The chain joins TRBV10-3 to TRBJ2-7; D unclear. The closer fit of TRBJ2-5 to the DNA end suggests the J call may be wrong. Germline-derived CDR1 and CDR2 are ENHRY and SYGVKD. This CDR3 has 12 amino acids. CDR3 residues: CAIRDQSGTQYF. The CDR3 nucleotides read TGTGCCATCAGGGACCAATCCGGGACCCAGTACTTC.

A note on this clonotype: A much more abundant neighbour one base away suggests this may be a read error. The rearrangement links TRBV15 to TRBJ2-4; D is ambiguous. The CDR3 contains 16 residues. The germline V gene has CDR1 LNHNV and CDR2 YYDKDF (reference sequence). V was cut by 0 bases and J by 1 base, with 10 bases left in between. The CDR3 is CATSRDGGVAKNIQYF. CDR3 coding DNA: TGTGCCACCAGCAGAGATGGTGGAGTGGCCAAAAACATTCAGTACTTC.

In this sample, this clonotype turned up a few times. The J gene is TRBJ1-1, the V gene TRBV10-3, with 8 nucleotides matching TRBD1. CDR3 size: 13 residues. Trimming cost V 10 bases and J 1 base; bases outside gene matches: 5. Germline V gene data show CDR1 as ENHRY and CDR2 as SYGVKD. In nucleotides, the CDR3 is TGTGCCACCAGACAGGGGACGAACACTGAAGCTTTCTTT. Translated, it gives CATRQGTNTEAFF.

The chain employs TRBV25-1 and TRBJ2-7, with TRBD1 identical over 8 bases. Germline V gives CDR1 MGHDK, CDR2 SYGVNS. The J segment lost 7 bases and the V segment lost 3 bases, leaving 11 bases of the junction unmatched. The CDR3 extends over 15 amino acids. The CDR3 DNA is TGTGCCAGCAGTGACTCCGGACAGGGCGACAATGAGCAGTACTTC. It codes for CASSDSGQGDNEQYF.

The chain carries TRBV30 and TRBJ2-1; D is ambiguous. CDR3 length equals 12 residues. V lost 6 bases, J lost 5 bases, and 11 bases lay in between. CDR1 GTSNPN and CDR2 SVGIG come from the germline V gene (reference sequence). CDR3 amino acids: CACWTNNNEQFF. CDR3 DNA: TGTGCCTGCTGGACGAATAACAATGAGCAGTTCTTC.

V is TRBV27 and J is TRBJ2-3; 10 bases fit TRBD2. Per the germline V gene, CDR1 is MNHEY and CDR2 is SMNVEV (reference sequence). Losses at the gene ends were 5 bases for V and 0 bases for J; bases not matched to a gene: 5. The CDR3 consists of 16 residues. Written as DNA, the CDR3 is TGTGCCAGCAGTGAGCTAGCGGGGGCTAGCACAGATACGCAGTATTTT. Protein: CASSELAGASTDTQYF.

This clonotype was counted only a few times. V and J are TRBV12-3 or TRBV12-4 and TRBJ2-3; the match to TRBD2 covers 8 bases. The CDR3 totals 17 residues. Trimming cost V 4 bases and J 8 bases; bases outside gene matches: 17. CDR3 bases: TGTGCCAGCAGTTCTAACACCCGACGAGCGGGGGTTGGTACGCAGTATTTT. It translates to CASSSNTRRAGVGTQYF.

This clonotype has a handful of counts. This sequence joins TRBV6-2 or TRBV6-3 and TRBJ2-1, with D possibly being TRBD1 (6 bases). This CDR3 is built from 14 residues. Trimming took off 2 bases at V and 8 bases at J, with 13 bases between the two ends. Germline V gives CDR1 MNHEY, CDR2 SVGEGT. The CDR3 DNA reads TGTGCCAGCAGTTACGGGGGCCTCCACTATGAGCAGTTCTTC. Its protein product is CASSYGGLHYEQFF.

The chain recombines TRBV4-2 with TRBJ1-1; a possible D gene is TRBD1 (6 bases). This CDR3 is 16 amino acids long. V lost 0 bases to trimming and J lost 1 base, with 12 bases between them. CDR1 and CDR2 from the germline V gene are LGHNA and YNFKEQ. CDR3 bases: TGTGCCAGCAGCCAAGAGGCCCAGGGGCCGAACACTGAAGCTTTCTTT. Translation: CASSQEAQGPNTEAFF.

The J gene is TRBJ2-1, the V gene TRBV9; possible D gene TRBD2, 6 bases. With 7 bases removed from V and 4 bases from J, the gap between germline ends came to 18 bases. CDR3 length equals 15 residues. Germline V gives CDR1 SGDLS, CDR2 YYNGEE. CDR3 region: CASDAAGTKYNEQFF. In nucleotides, the CDR3 is TGTGCCAGCGATGCCGCGGGGACGAAATACAATGAGCAGTTCTTC.

The chain is built from TRBV5-1 and TRBJ2-1, with unresolved D. Gene TRBJ2-7 matches the end of the DNA better, so the J call may be wrong. Germline-derived CDR1 and CDR2 are SGHRS and YFSETQ. There are 15 residues in the CDR3. The CDR3 DNA is TGCGCCAGCAGCTATCAGTCAAGCTCCTACAATGAGCAGTACTTC. Its translation: CASSYQSSSYNEQYF.

The chain couples TRBV4-3 to TRBJ2-1; 9 nucleotides match TRBD2. The CDR3 sequence is 17 residues long. V lost 0 bases, J lost 8 bases, and 11 bases stayed unmatched. Per the germline V gene, CDR1 is LGHNA and CDR2 is YSLEER. The CDR3 protein is CASSQDRFGGGADEQFF. DNA of the CDR3: TGCGCCAGCAGCCAAGATCGGTTTGGCGGGGGGGCGGATGAGCAGTTCTTC.

This chain uses TRBV9 with TRBJ2-1; TRBD2 agrees at 12 bases. The junction had 2 bases not matched to a gene; V was cut back by 0 bases and J by 1 base. CDR3 length equals 17 residues. Looked up from germline, CDR1 is SGDLS and CDR2 is YYNGEE. In nucleotides, the CDR3 is TGTGCCAGCAGCGTAGCTAGCGGGGGGGCTTCCTACAATGAGCAGTTCTTC. Protein: CASSVASGGASYNEQFF.

This clonotype has just a few counts. The chain couples TRBV20-1 to TRBJ1-4; D not resolved. This CDR3 comprises 12 residues. Trimming took 5 bases from V and 7 from J, leaving 11 bases between them. Germline assignment: CDR1 DFQATT and CDR2 SNEGSKA (reference sequence). The CDR3 region has the DNA TGCAGTGCTGTCGACATCGGTGAAAAACTGTTTTTT. As protein: CSAVDIGEKLFF.

This clonotype was recorded a few times. The rearrangement uses TRBV6-2 or TRBV6-3 and TRBJ2-1, with TRBD2 matching over 14 bases. Germline V lookup: CDR1 MNHEY, CDR2 SVGEGT. The CDR3 contains 20 residues. Trimming removed 6 bases from V and 1 base from J; junction bases left unmatched: 14. This CDR3 is CASSSPRLAGGQLSYNEQFF. The CDR3 coding sequence is TGTGCCAGCAGCTCCCCACGACTAGCGGGGGGGCAACTGTCCTACAATGAGCAGTTCTTC.

This clonotype was seen at least ten times. This chain connects TRBV28 to TRBJ2-1; D perhaps matches TRBD1 (5 bases). The CDR3 consists of 12 residues. Germline V gene lookup returns CDR1 MDHEN and CDR2 SYDVKM. V was trimmed by 5 bases and J by 6 bases, leaving 8 bases between them. The CDR3 DNA reads TGTGCCAGCAGTGAGCAGGGCAATGAGCAGTTCTTC. Protein product: CASSEQGNEQFF.

The chain links TRBV11-3 to TRBJ1-2, with D unclear. V dropped 1 base and J dropped 10 bases, with 16 bases sitting between them. Germline-derived CDR1 and CDR2 are SGHNT and YENEEA. The CDR3 contains 14 residues. CDR3 amino acids: CASSLVAGDTLYTF. CDR3 DNA sequence: TGTGCCAGCAGCTTAGTGGCCGGGGATACCCTCTACACCTTC.

In its sample, this clonotype was seen a few times. This sequence joins TRBV11-1 and TRBJ2-3, with D perhaps given as TRBD1 or TRBD2 (5 bases each). The CDR3 has 15 residues. Germline V gives CDR1 SGHAT, CDR2 FQDESV (reference sequence). V shed 1 base and J shed 4 bases, with 12 bases lying between them. DNA for the CDR3: TGTGCCAGCAGCTTAGGGGACGCCGGCGCAGATACGCAGTATTTT. Its protein product is CASSLGDAGADTQYF. Combining the CDR3 with reference TRBV11-1 and TRBJ2-3 gives the whole variable domain EAEVAQSPRYKITEKSQAVAFWCDPISGHATLYWYRQILGQGPELLVQFQDESVVDDSQLPKDRFSAERLKGVDSTLKIQPAELGDSAMYLCASSLGDAGADTQYFGPGTRLTVL.

This chain links TRBV29-1 with TRBJ2-1, with D tentatively TRBD1 or TRBD2 (5 bases each). V lost 7 bases and J lost 8, with 15 bases in between. The CDR3 spans 12 residues. Per germline, CDR1 SQVTM and CDR2 ANQGSEA. CDR3 sequence reads: CSARREPDEQFF. The CDR3 DNA reads as TGCAGCGCGCGCAGGGAGCCTGATGAGCAGTTCTTC.